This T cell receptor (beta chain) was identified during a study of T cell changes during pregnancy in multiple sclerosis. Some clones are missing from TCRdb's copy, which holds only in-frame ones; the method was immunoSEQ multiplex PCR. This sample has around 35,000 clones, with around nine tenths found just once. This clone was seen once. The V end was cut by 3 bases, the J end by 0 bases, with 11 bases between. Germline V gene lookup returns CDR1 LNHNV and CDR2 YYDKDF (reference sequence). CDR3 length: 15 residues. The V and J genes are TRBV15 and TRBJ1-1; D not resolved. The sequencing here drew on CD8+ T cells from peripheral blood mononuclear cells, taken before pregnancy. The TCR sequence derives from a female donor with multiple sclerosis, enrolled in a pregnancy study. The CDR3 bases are TGTGCCACCAGCAGTGAAACAGCCCTGAACACTGAAGCTTTCTTT. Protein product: CATSSETALNTEAFF.